This TCR beta chain was profiled in a study of T cell responses to AZD1222 COVID-19 vaccine. Here immunoSEQ multiplex PCR was the method, and the copy in TCRdb shows in-frame clones only, minus some. Among about 160,000 clones, roughly nine tenths were seen once, and the ten largest hold about 4%. Looked up from germline, CDR1 is SGHAT and CDR2 is FQNNGV. The CDR3 contains 14 residues. V lost 5 bases and J 5 bases, leaving 15 bases between the germline ends. The TCR originated in an adult who received the AZD1222 COVID-19 vaccine. Sample: peripheral blood, taken 28 days after the second AZD1222 dose. This chain uses TRBV11-2 with TRBJ1-1, with D possibly being TRBD1 (5 bases). The chain's CDR3 is CASSIQSQGTEAFF. The DNA of the CDR3 is TGTGCCAGCAGCATACAGAGCCAGGGAACTGAAGCTTTCTTT.